The clone carrying this T cell receptor beta chain has just a few counts. Its antigen is unknown. Unique molecular identifiers were present in the TCR beta cDNA libraries. The yield from roughly 1 to 10 million T cells was 500,000 or so cDNA molecules in total. TCRdb used MiXCR to reprocess the PCR reads, holding one entry per CDR3 protein. Here the sample spans 700,000 to 900,000 distinct CDR3 sequences, under 60% being singletons. This record comes from a study of post-analysis software for immune sequencing data. About the study: The courses of disease that were included comprised relapsing-remitting, secondary progressive and progressive-relapsing multiple sclerosis.

Germline V gene lookup returns CDR1 SNHLY and CDR2 FYNNEI. The CDR3 sequence is 18 residues long. Trimming removed 6 bases from V and 0 bases from J; junction bases left unmatched: 15. The study's findings and limits: F measure showed strong co-clustering of same-batch samples. Normalized Chao1 diversity was significantly reduced in patients versus controls. About 5 TRBV segments were more frequent in patients than controls; TRBV5-6, TRBV5-1 and TRBV20-1 belonged to this group.

The origin of this receptor is a girl between 5 and 17 years old with multiple sclerosis. The chain carries TRBV2 and TRBJ2-7; 9 bases are a match to TRBD2. Material for sequencing was blood. The CDR3 region is CASSEDLAGSLRSYEQYF. The CDR3 nucleotides read TGTGCCAGCAGCGAGGACCTAGCGGGGTCTCTTCGCTCCTACGAGCAGTACTTC.